One and the same sample provided the 18 T cell receptor beta chains below, sequenced in a study of human versus mouse CDR3 diversity and MHC coevolution. Repertoires were generated with immunoSEQ multiplex PCR, while TCRdb's copy carries only in-frame clones and drops some. The repertoire includes 50,000 to 70,000 clones, around 94% of them detected once, and about 20% sits in the top ten. The sample consisted of naive CD4+ T cells from blood. Subset: CD45RO-negative CD62L-positive naive CD4 T cells. All receptors come from a person between 55 and 69 years old in good health.

The chain recombines TRBV11-2 with TRBJ1-1; D not certain. Trimming took off 1 base at V and 1 base at J, with 4 bases between the two ends. Germline CDR1 SGHAT, CDR2 FQNNGV. The CDR3 consists of 13 residues. For the CDR3, the DNA is TGTGCCAGCAGCTTAGCGGGGAACACTGAAGCTTTCTTT. Protein sequence: CASSLAGNTEAFF. Together with reference TRBV11-2 and TRBJ1-1, the CDR3 gives the full variable domain: EAGVAQSPRYKIIEKRQSVAFWCNPISGHATLYWYQQILGQGPKLLIQFQNNGVVDDSQLPKDRFSAERLKGVDSTLKIQPAKLEDSAVYLCASSLAGNTEAFFGQGTRLTVV.

The chain is built from TRBV25-1 and TRBJ2-5; TRBD2 aligns across 15 bases. The V and J ends lost 4 bases and 5 bases, in that order; junction bases with no gene match: 2. The germline V gene encodes CDR1 MGHDK and CDR2 SYGVNS. The CDR3 runs to 15 residues. Here the CDR3 reads CASSGTSGRAETQYF. The CDR3 DNA reads TGTGCCAGCAGTGGGACTAGCGGGAGGGCCGAGACCCAGTACTTC.

This chain joins TRBV5-5 and TRBJ1-5; possible D gene TRBD1, 6 bases. Germline-derived CDR1 and CDR2 are SGHKS and YYEKEE (reference sequence). The CDR3 contains 15 residues. V shed 4 bases and J shed 7 bases, with 18 bases lying between them. The CDR3 here is CASSGSTGFRQPQHF. CDR3 nucleotides: TGTGCCAGCAGCGGATCTACAGGGTTCCGACAGCCCCAGCATTTT.

The J gene is TRBJ2-1, the V gene TRBV5-1; no definite D call. V was trimmed by 1 base and J by 0 bases, leaving 11 bases between them. The CDR3 has 16 residues. Germline CDR1 is SGHRS and CDR2 is YFSETQ. CDR3 residues: CASSLLPISSYNEQFF. Written as DNA, the CDR3 is TGCGCCAGCAGCTTGTTACCCATTAGCTCCTACAATGAGCAGTTCTTC.

This sequence joins TRBV27 and TRBJ2-2; D possibly corresponds to TRBD2 (5 bases). CDR1 is MNHEY, CDR2 SMNVEV, per germline (reference sequence). V was trimmed by 3 bases and J by 3 bases, leaving 14 bases between them. The CDR3 length is 16 residues. CDR3 sequence (DNA): TGTGCCAGCAGTTTCCCTGCCGGGGAGTACACCGGGGAGCTGTTTTTT. It codes for CASSFPAGEYTGELFF.

This clone was found once. The CDR3 DNA sequence: TGTGCCACCAGCCTTGACAAAAGGTGTGGAAAGATCTATGGCTACACCTTC. Its translation: CATSLDKRCGKIYGYTF. The rearrangement joins TRBV15 to TRBJ1-2; unclear D gene. The germline V and J ends were trimmed by 5 bases and 4 bases, with 23 bases remaining between them. In germline, CDR1 is LNHNV, CDR2 YYDKDF (reference sequence). CDR3 length equals 17 residues.

CDR3 in amino acids: CATSFQERTGSYEQYF. The CDR3 bases are TGCGCCACCAGCTTTCAAGAGCGGACAGGATCCTACGAGCAGTACTTC. The chain has TRBV10-2 and TRBJ2-7; 7 bases agree with TRBD1. The CDR3 spans 16 residues. V lost 10 bases and J lost 1; bases outside the gene matches: 16. The germline V gene has CDR1 WSHSY and CDR2 SAAADI.

The chain couples TRBV9 to TRBJ2-3; TRBD2 matches at 7 bases. With V trimmed by 3 bases and J by 2 bases, 6 bases remained unmatched. In germline, CDR1 is SGDLS, CDR2 YYNGEE. The CDR3 runs to 15 residues. The CDR3 sequence: CASSARAGTTDTQYF. In DNA, the CDR3 is TGTGCCAGCAGCGCGAGAGCGGGGACCACAGATACGCAGTATTTT.

V usage is TRBV9 and J usage is TRBJ2-1; D gene unclear. This CDR3 has 12 residues. Germline CDR1 reads SGDLS; CDR2 reads YYNGEE. Between the trimmed V and J ends, which lost 0 bases and 7 bases, there was a span of 5 bases. The CDR3 DNA follows: TGTGCCAGCAGCGTAGATTATAATGAGCAGTTCTTC. It translates to CASSVDYNEQFF. Complete variable domain (other parts from reference TRBV9 and TRBJ2-1): DSGVTQTPKHLITATGQRVTLRCSPRSGDLSVYWYQQSLDQGLQFLIQYYNGEERAKGNILERFSAQQFPDLHSELNLSSLELGDSALYFCASSVDYNEQFFGPGTRLTVL.

V gene TRBV19 combines with J gene TRBJ2-7, with D possibly being TRBD2 (6 bases). The CDR3 contains 14 residues. The ends were cut back, 3 bases at V and 4 bases at J, with 13 bases in the middle. Germline V CDR1 and CDR2: LNHDA, SQIVND (reference sequence). This chain's CDR3 is CASSIGGKAYEQYF. CDR3 DNA sequence: TGTGCCAGTAGTATCGGAGGGAAGGCGTACGAGCAGTACTTC.

The chain is built from TRBV27 and TRBJ2-7; 9 nucleotides match TRBD2. CDR1 and CDR2 from the germline V gene are MNHEY and SMNVEV (reference sequence). The CDR3 consists of 16 residues. V lost 6 bases and J lost 2; bases outside the gene matches: 11. The CDR3 bases are TGTGCCAGCAGGGGGGGCGGGGGGGGGTGGGCCTACGAGCAGTACTTC. The encoded protein is CASRGGGGGWAYEQYF.

The chain carries TRBV5-8 and TRBJ2-1; 9 bases line up with TRBD1. V shed 3 bases and J 3 bases; nucleotides not matched to a gene: 4. The CDR3 runs to 15 residues. Germline-derived CDR1 and CDR2 are SGHTS and YDEGEE. The CDR3 region has the DNA TGTGCCAGCAGCTGGGGGGACAGGGTCTACAATGAGCAGTTCTTC. Translating it yields CASSWGDRVYNEQFF.

The CDR3 region is CASSLATGDGETQYF. Here the CDR3 DNA reads TGCGCCAGCAGCTTGGCAACAGGGGACGGAGAGACCCAGTACTTC. The gene calls are TRBV5-1 and TRBJ2-5; TRBD1 agrees at 7 bases. Germline assignment: CDR1 SGHRS and CDR2 YFSETQ. CDR3 length: 15 residues. After removal of 0 bases from V and 4 bases from J, the junction contained 6 bases not matched to a gene.

This chain uses TRBV28 with TRBJ2-5; TRBD2 agrees at 11 bases. Trimming cost V 4 bases and J 4 bases; bases outside gene matches: 5. The germline gives CDR1 MDHEN, CDR2 SYDVKM. The CDR3 spans 15 residues. Here the CDR3 reads CASSSLAGGPETQYF. In DNA form, the CDR3 reads TGTGCCAGCAGTTCCTTAGCGGGAGGGCCAGAGACCCAGTACTTC.

The chain is built from TRBV6-9 and TRBJ1-2, with D unresolved. Germline-derived CDR1 and CDR2 are MNHGY and SVAAGI. V was shortened by 4 bases and J by 4 bases, with 10 bases between the two germline ends. This CDR3 region has 13 residues. The CDR3 reads CASSFGGIYGYTF. The CDR3 DNA reads as TGTGCCAGCAGTTTTGGAGGGATCTATGGCTACACCTTC.

This rearrangement joins TRBV5-1 to TRBJ2-3; 11 bases align to TRBD2. J was trimmed by 0 bases and V by 4 bases; bases with no gene match: 7. This CDR3 is built from 17 residues. Germline assignment: CDR1 SGHRS and CDR2 YFSETQ. The CDR3 region has the DNA TGCGCCAGCAGCCGGGCTTTAGCGGGAGGGAGCACAGATACGCAGTATTTT. This sequence encodes CASSRALAGGSTDTQYF.

The chain joins TRBV11-1 to TRBJ2-5; D unresolved. Per germline, CDR1 SGHAT and CDR2 FQDESV (reference sequence). There are 13 residues in the CDR3. The V and J ends lost 3 bases and 2 bases respectively, with 7 bases between them. The CDR3 region is CASSLAAQETQYF. In DNA form, the CDR3 reads TGTGCCAGCAGCTTGGCGGCTCAAGAGACCCAGTACTTC. Full variable domain (remainder filled in from reference TRBV11-1 and TRBJ2-5): EAEVAQSPRYKITEKSQAVAFWCDPISGHATLYWYRQILGQGPELLVQFQDESVVDDSQLPKDRFSAERLKGVDSTLKIQPAELGDSAMYLCASSLAAQETQYFGPGTRLLVL.

This clone has only one observation. The gene calls are TRBV5-1 and TRBJ2-5, with 8 bases aligning to TRBD1. The last part of the DNA fits TRBJ2-7 better; the J call may be wrong. The germline V gene encodes CDR1 SGHRS and CDR2 YFSETQ. The CDR3 is 16 amino acids. The CDR3 sequence: CASSLRGQAGQNEQYF. In DNA, the CDR3 is TGCGCCAGCAGTCTGAGGGGACAGGCCGGCCAGAACGAGCAGTACTTC.